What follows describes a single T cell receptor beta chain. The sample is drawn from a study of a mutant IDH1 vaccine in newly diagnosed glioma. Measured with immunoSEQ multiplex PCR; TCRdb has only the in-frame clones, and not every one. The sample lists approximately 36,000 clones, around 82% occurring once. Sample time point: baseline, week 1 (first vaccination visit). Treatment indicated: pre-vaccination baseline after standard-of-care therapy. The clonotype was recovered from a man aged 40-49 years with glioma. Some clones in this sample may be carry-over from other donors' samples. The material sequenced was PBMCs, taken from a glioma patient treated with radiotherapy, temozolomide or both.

This CDR3 reads CASSRSEGDTQYF. DNA for the CDR3: TGCGCCAGCAGTCGCAGCGAGGGAGATACGCAGTATTTT. This rearrangement joins TRBV4-3 to TRBJ2-3; possibly TRBD2 for D (5 bases). The CDR3 has 13 residues. Germline V lookup: CDR1 LGHNA, CDR2 YSLEER. V was cut by 6 bases and J by 5 bases, with 12 bases left in between.